These T cell receptor beta chains were read from a single sample in a study of sequential checkpoint blockade in melanoma. The assay was immunoSEQ multiplex PCR, and TCRdb's table has in-frame clones only and misses some. The sample includes roughly 5,000 clones, 34% of them seen just once. The sequencing used tumor tissue (inferred from file names), collected from a patient given nivolumab and ipilimumab in sequence. The receptors derive from a human donor with melanoma. Each CDR3 is given with its conserved first and last residue. A D gene is named only where the DNA matches it firmly. Size is stated for part of the rows, as once, few or many counts, or as a class when the clone is expanded.

d_gene	v_gene	abundance	j_gene	CDR3nt	CDR3aa
-	TRBV19	once	TRBJ1-5	TGTGCCAGTAGTATAAAAGGGGGGCTGGGCAATCAGCCCCAGCATTTT	CASSIKGGLGNQPQHF
-	TRBV29-1	few	TRBJ1-1	TGCAGCGCCGACTCATCGTGGTCGGGGGCGGCTGAAGCTTTCTTT	CSADSSWSGAAEAFF
-	TRBV19	-	TRBJ1-1	TGTGCCAGTACTTACACAGGATACACTGAAGCTTTCTTT	CASTYTGYTEAFF
-	TRBV18	once	TRBJ1-2	TGTGCCAGCTCATCGAGAAACAGGGACCGGGGTGGCTACACCTTC	CASSSRNRDRGGYTF
-	TRBV6-4	-	TRBJ2-5	TGTGCCAGCAGTTTGGCGTCGGGTCAAGAGACCCAGTACTTC	CASSLASGQETQYF
TRBD1	TRBV5-1	-	TRBJ2-1	TGCGCCAGCAGCCCACAGGGGGACCTCTACAATGAGCAGTTCTTC	CASSPQGDLYNEQFF
-	TRBV6-4	-	TRBJ1-1	TGTGCCATCAGTGAGTCGGGGGGAAACACTGAAGCTTTCTTT	CAISESGGNTEAFF
-	TRBV14	few	TRBJ1-1	TGTGCCAGCAGCCAAGATCGGGGCCGCGCAGCTTTCTTT	CASSQDRGRAAFF
-	TRBV29-1	once	TRBJ2-7	TGCAGCGTTGTAGTGGGAGACAGAGCCTACGAGCAGTACTTC	CSVVVGDRAYEQYF
-	TRBV18	-	TRBJ2-7	TGTGCCAGCTCACCTCCGGACAGTACCTACGAGCAGTACTTC	CASSPPDSTYEQYF
TRBD1	TRBV11-3	medium-sized	TRBJ2-7	TGTGCCAGCAGCTTCACAGGGGGCGAAGGCTACGAGCAGTACTTC	CASSFTGGEGYEQYF
-	TRBV10-3	-	TRBJ1-2	TGTGCCATCAGTGAGTCGATTGCTGGCAGCTATGGCTACACCTTC	CAISESIAGSYGYTF
-	TRBV11-3	few	TRBJ2-3	TGTGCCAGCAGCCAACTGGGACGTCGCACAGATACGCAGTATTTT	CASSQLGRRTDTQYF
-	TRBV5-1	-	TRBJ2-1	TGCGCCAGCAGCTTGGTTGCCCAGAGGGTCGATGAGCAGTTCTTC	CASSLVAQRVDEQFF
-	TRBV15	-	TRBJ2-7	TGTGCCACCAGCAGAGATACGGGACACAAGGAGCAGTACTTC	CATSRDTGHKEQYF
-	TRBV6-8	-	TRBJ2-4	TGTGCCAGCAGTGAGGGGCGGAGCCTAGCCAAAAACATTCAGTACTTC	CASSEGRSLAKNIQYF
-	TRBV12-2	few	TRBJ2-5	TGTGCCACAGAGCGGGGGGTGTACCAAGAGACCCAGTACTTC	CATERGVYQETQYF
-	TRBV7-6	-	TRBJ1-4	TGTGCCAGCAGCTTGGGGGGTTATATTGAAAAACTGTTTTTT	CASSLGGYIEKLFF
-	TRBV6-8	few	TRBJ1-6	TGTGCCAGCAGTTACTCGGCGCCTAAGGGGAATTCACCCCTCCACTTT	CASSYSAPKGNSPLHF
-	TRBV29-1	few	TRBJ2-7	TGCAGCGCCTCAATCGAGGACAGATTAGGCTACGAGCAGTACTTC	CSASIEDRLGYEQYF
-	TRBV12-5	-	TRBJ1-2	TGTGCTAGTGGTTGGTCCGCTAACTATGGCTACACCTTC	CASGWSANYGYTF
-	TRBV6-1	-	TRBJ1-3	TGTGCCATCAGTGAAGGACAAATTGGAAACACCATATATTTT	CAISEGQIGNTIYF
-	TRBV5-1	-	TRBJ2-5	TGCGCCAGCAGCTTGGCCAAAAGTGGGGGAGAGACCCAGTACTTC	CASSLAKSGGETQYF
-	TRBV11-3	medium-sized	TRBJ1-2	TGTGCCAGCAGCTTAGGTACAGGGAGAGATGGCTACACCTTC	CASSLGTGRDGYTF
TRBD1	TRBV10-2	-	TRBJ1-2	TGCGCCAGCCGACCGGGACAGGCTGACTATGGCTACACCTTC	CASRPGQADYGYTF
TRBD1	TRBV18	-	TRBJ2-7	TGTGCCAGCTCACTTGTTCCGGGACAGGGAGGGTACGAGCAGTACTTC	CASSLVPGQGGYEQYF